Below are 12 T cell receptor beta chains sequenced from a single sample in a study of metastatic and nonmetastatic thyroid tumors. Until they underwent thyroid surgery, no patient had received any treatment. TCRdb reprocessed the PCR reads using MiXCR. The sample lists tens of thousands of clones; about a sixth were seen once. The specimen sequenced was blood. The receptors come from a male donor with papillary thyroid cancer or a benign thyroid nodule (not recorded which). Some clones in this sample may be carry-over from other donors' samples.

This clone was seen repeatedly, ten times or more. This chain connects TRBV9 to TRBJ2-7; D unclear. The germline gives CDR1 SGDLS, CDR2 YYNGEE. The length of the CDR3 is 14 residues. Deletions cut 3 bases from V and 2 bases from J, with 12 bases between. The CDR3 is CASSAYAAPYEQYF. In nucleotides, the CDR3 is TGTGCCAGCAGCGCGTACGCGGCGCCCTACGAGCAGTACTTC.

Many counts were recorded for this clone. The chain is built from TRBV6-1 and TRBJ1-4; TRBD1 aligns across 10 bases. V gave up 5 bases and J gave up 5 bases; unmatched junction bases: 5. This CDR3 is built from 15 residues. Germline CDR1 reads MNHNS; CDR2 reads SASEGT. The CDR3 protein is CASSLGTGENEKLFF. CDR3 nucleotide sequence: TGTGCCAGCAGTCTGGGGACAGGGGAAAATGAAAAACTGTTTTTT.

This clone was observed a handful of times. In nucleotides, the CDR3 is TGTGCCAGCAGTTTACAGGCTGGGGCCAACGTCCTGACTTTC. The encoded protein is CASSLQAGANVLTF. V and J are TRBV6-2 or TRBV6-3 and TRBJ2-6; possible D gene TRBD1, 5 bases. The CDR3 runs to 14 residues. V gave up 4 bases and J gave up 2 bases, with 6 bases separating them. Germline lookup yields CDR1 MNHEY and CDR2 SVGEGT.

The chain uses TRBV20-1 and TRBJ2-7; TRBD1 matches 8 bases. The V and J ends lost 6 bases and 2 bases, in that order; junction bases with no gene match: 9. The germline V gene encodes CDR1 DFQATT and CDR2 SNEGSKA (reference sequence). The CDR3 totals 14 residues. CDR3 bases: TGCAGTGCATCCCAGGGGGCAGGGGCCTACGAGCAGTACTTC. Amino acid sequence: CSASQGAGAYEQYF.

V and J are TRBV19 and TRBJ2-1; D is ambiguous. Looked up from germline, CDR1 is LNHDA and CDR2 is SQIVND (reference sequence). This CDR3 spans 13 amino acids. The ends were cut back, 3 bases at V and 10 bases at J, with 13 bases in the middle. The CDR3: CASSMGRHGEQFF. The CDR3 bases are TGTGCCAGTAGTATGGGTCGACATGGAGAGCAGTTCTTC.

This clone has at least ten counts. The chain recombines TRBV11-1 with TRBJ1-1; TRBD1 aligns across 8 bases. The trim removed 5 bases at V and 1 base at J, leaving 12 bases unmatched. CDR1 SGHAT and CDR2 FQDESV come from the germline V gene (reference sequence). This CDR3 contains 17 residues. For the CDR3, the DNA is TGTGCCAGCAGCCAAGACCCATGGACAGGGTCGAACACTGAAGCTTTCTTT. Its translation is CASSQDPWTGSNTEAFF.

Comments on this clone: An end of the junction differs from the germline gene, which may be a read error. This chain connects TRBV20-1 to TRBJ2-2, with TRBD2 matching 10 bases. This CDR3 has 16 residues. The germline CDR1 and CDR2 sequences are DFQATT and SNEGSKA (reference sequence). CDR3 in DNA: TGCAGTGTAATCCGGACTAGCGGAGGGAACACCGTGGAGCTGTTTTTT. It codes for CSVIRTSGGNTVELFF.

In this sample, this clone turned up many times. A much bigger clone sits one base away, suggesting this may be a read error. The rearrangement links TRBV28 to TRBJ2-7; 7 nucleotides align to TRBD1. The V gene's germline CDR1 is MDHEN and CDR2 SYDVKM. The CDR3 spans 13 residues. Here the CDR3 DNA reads TGTGCCAGCACTAATACAGGGGACGGCGAGCAGTGCTTC. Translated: CASTNTGDGEQCF.

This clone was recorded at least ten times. The CDR3 region has the DNA TGTGCCAGTAGTAAGGAGGGACAGGGCGGAAATGAGCAGTTCTTC. Translated, it gives CASSKEGQGGNEQFF. The chain links TRBV19 to TRBJ2-1; 9 bases are a match to TRBD1. The CDR3 runs to 15 residues. V lost 4 bases to trimming and J lost 7 bases; unmatched junction nucleotides: 8. Germline CDR1 is LNHDA and CDR2 is SQIVND (reference sequence).

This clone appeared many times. The CDR3 is CSASGRTSTSDTQYF. Written as DNA, the CDR3 is TGCAGTGCGAGTGGCAGGACTAGTACCTCAGATACGCAGTATTTT. The genes are TRBV20-1 and TRBJ2-3; TRBD2 matches 7 bases. Germline loops: CDR1 DFQATT, CDR2 SNEGSKA (reference sequence). The ends lost 6 bases at V and 4 bases at J; junction bases unmatched: 13. The length of the CDR3 is 15 residues.

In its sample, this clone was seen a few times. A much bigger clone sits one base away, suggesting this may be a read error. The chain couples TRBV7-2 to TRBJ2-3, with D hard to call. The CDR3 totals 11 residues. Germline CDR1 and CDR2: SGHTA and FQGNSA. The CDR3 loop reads CASSSTYTQYF. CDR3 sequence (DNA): TGTGCCAGCAGCAGCACATATACGCAGTATTTT. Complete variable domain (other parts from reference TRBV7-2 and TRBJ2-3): GAGVSQSPSNKVTEKGKDVELRCDPISGHTALYWYRQSLGQGLEFLIYFQGNSAPDKSGLPSDRFSAERTGGSVSTLTIQRTQQEDSAVYLCASSSTYTQYFGPGTRLTVL.

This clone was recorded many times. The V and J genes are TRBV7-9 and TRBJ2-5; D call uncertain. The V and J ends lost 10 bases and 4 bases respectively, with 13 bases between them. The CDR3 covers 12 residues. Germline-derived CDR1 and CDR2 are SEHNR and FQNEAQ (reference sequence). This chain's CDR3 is CAIQHPGETQYF. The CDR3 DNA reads TGTGCCATACAGCACCCCGGAGAGACCCAGTACTTC.